A single sample gave rise to the 19 T cell receptor beta chains below, sequenced in a study of response to subunit inactivated influenza vaccine (dated by TCRdb to 2016 to 2019). Library generation was performed with RT-PCR. Instrument used: Illumina HiSeq 2500. Using fastp trimming at Q25 and MiXCR clonotype assembly, TCRdb reanalyzed the public sequencing data and kept in-frame beta chains. Rows merge per CDR3 protein into single entries with the most common DNA and genes. The sample data list 530,000 or so distinct CDR3 sequences, and approximately 10% of these were observed just once. The top ten clonotypes cover 10% to 13% of the sample. Sequenced material: PBMCs from blood, taken on the day of vaccination. The receptors derive from a man aged 45 to 65 who received an inactivated influenza vaccine. Donor details come from another sample of the same person, matched by shared clones.

This clonotype was seen at least ten times. The J gene is TRBJ1-4, the V gene TRBV12-3 or TRBV12-4; 7 nucleotides line up with TRBD1. V was clipped by 5 bases and J by 3 bases; unmatched bases: 3. The CDR3 consists of 14 residues. The CDR3: CASSQTGPNEKLFF. The CDR3, as DNA: TGTGCCAGCAGTCAGACAGGGCCTAATGAAAAACTGTTTTTT.

The sample holds a few counts of this clonotype. The V gene is TRBV5-5, the J gene TRBJ1-5; D is ambiguous. V lost 0 bases and J lost 6, with 7 bases in between. The germline CDR1 and CDR2 sequences are SGHKS and YYEKEE (reference sequence). This CDR3 comprises 13 residues. The CDR3 spells CASSLDITQPQHF. DNA for the CDR3: TGTGCCAGCAGCTTGGATATAACTCAGCCCCAGCATTTT.

V usage is TRBV10-3 and J usage is TRBJ2-5, with TRBD1 identical over 7 bases. Germline lookup yields CDR1 ENHRY and CDR2 SYGVKD. The CDR3 is made up of 15 amino acids. With 5 bases clipped from V and 5 bases from J, the junction kept 11 bases outside the gene matches. The CDR3 loop reads CAISSRQGDRETQYF. The CDR3 DNA sequence: TGTGCCATCAGTTCCCGACAGGGAGATAGGGAGACCCAGTACTTC.

This clonotype came up a few times. The chain couples TRBV29-1 to TRBJ2-5; TRBD1 agrees at 9 bases. There are 14 residues in the CDR3. Germline V gene sequence: CDR1 SQVTM, CDR2 ANQGSEA. Unmatched junction bases numbered 5, after V lost 5 bases and J lost 1 base. The CDR3 spells CSVNRGLSQETQYF. CDR3 nucleotide sequence: TGCAGCGTTAACAGGGGGCTTAGCCAAGAGACCCAGTACTTC.

The genes are TRBV5-1 and TRBJ1-4; D remains unclear. The germline V and J ends were trimmed by 0 bases and 0 bases, with 6 bases remaining between them. There are 15 residues in the CDR3. CDR1 SGHRS and CDR2 YFSETQ come from the germline V gene. The DNA of the CDR3 is TGCGCCAGCAGCTTGGGACTTTCAACTAATGAAAAACTGTTTTTT. This encodes CASSLGLSTNEKLFF.

V usage is TRBV7-2 and J usage is TRBJ2-7; the match to TRBD2 covers 8 bases. With V trimmed by 1 base and J by 3 bases, 5 bases remained unmatched. Germline CDR1 reads SGHTA; CDR2 reads FQGNSA. The CDR3 extends over 15 amino acids. CDR3 nucleotides: TGTGCCAGCAGCTTAGTTAGCCTAGCGGGCTACGAGCAGTACTTC. Its protein product is CASSLVSLAGYEQYF.

The CDR3 DNA sequence: TGTGCCAGCAGTTACTCGATACCCCGGAGGGTTGGATCCTACGAGCAGTACTTC. Translated: CASSYSIPRRVGSYEQYF. This sequence joins TRBV6-5 and TRBJ2-7; maybe TRBD2 (6 bases). V lost 0 bases to trimming and J lost 1 base, with 19 bases between them. Germline V lookup: CDR1 MNHEY, CDR2 SVGAGI. The CDR3 has 18 residues.

This clonotype appeared a few times. This chain uses TRBV5-1 with TRBJ2-7; D might be TRBD1 (6 bases). Trimming took 3 bases from V and 2 from J, leaving 15 bases between them. CDR1 is SGHRS, CDR2 YFSETQ, per germline. The CDR3 contains 15 residues. CDR3 coding DNA: TGCGCCAGCAGCTCAGGACGGGACATCGCCTACGAGCAGTACTTC. As protein: CASSSGRDIAYEQYF.

This clonotype was observed a few times. The chain employs TRBV29-1 and TRBJ2-1; maybe TRBD2 (6 bases). CDR1 is SQVTM and CDR2 is ANQGSEA in the germline V gene. With 3 bases removed from V and 3 bases from J, the gap between germline ends came to 15 bases. The CDR3 covers 15 residues. This CDR3 is CSVDPSRRGYNEQFF. As DNA, the CDR3 is TGCAGCGTTGACCCAAGCAGGCGGGGCTACAATGAGCAGTTCTTC.

The chain joins TRBV6-5 to TRBJ1-1; D is unclear. V lost 4 bases, J lost 1 base, and 10 bases lay in between. This CDR3 has 14 residues. Germline loops: CDR1 MNHEY, CDR2 SVGAGI. CDR3 sequence: CASSSLVGNTEAFF. The CDR3, as DNA: TGTGCCAGCAGTTCCCTAGTGGGGAACACTGAAGCTTTCTTT.

The chain couples TRBV20-1 to TRBJ2-2; D remains ambiguous. Trimming shortened V by 0 bases and J by 6 bases, and 8 bases separated the two germline ends. CDR1 DFQATT and CDR2 SNEGSKA come from the germline V gene (reference sequence). The CDR3 has 13 residues. CDR3 region: CSARDFWAGELFF. The CDR3 DNA is TGCAGTGCTAGAGATTTCTGGGCCGGGGAGCTGTTTTTT.

The J gene is TRBJ2-5, the V gene TRBV20-1; TRBD2 matches at 11 bases. J lost 1 base, V lost 6 bases, and 7 bases had no gene match. CDR1 is DFQATT, CDR2 SNEGSKA, per germline (reference sequence). The CDR3 runs to 15 residues. CDR3 nucleotide sequence: TGCAGTGCGACACTAGCGGGGGAGATCCAAGAGACCCAGTACTTC. Translated: CSATLAGEIQETQYF.

The chain links TRBV30 to TRBJ1-3; D gene ambiguous. CDR1 GTSNPN and CDR2 SVGIG come from the germline V gene (reference sequence). The V and J ends lost 6 bases and 4 bases respectively, with 10 bases between them. The CDR3 has 12 residues. The CDR3 reads CACGQGGNTIYF. The CDR3 region has the DNA TGTGCCTGTGGTCAAGGGGGAAACACCATATATTTT.

This clonotype showed up many times. The V call is TRBV4-3, the J call TRBJ1-5; 8 bases are shared with TRBD1. Germline values: CDR1 LGHNA, CDR2 YSLEER. There are 16 residues in the CDR3. J lost 4 bases, V lost 0 bases, and 5 bases had no gene match. The CDR3 DNA reads TGCGCCAGCAGCCAAGATCTTCGGACAGGGAATCAGCCCCAGCATTTT. It encodes CASSQDLRTGNQPQHF.

V and J are TRBV12-3 or TRBV12-4 and TRBJ2-4, with 9 bases aligning to TRBD1. The CDR3 extends over 20 amino acids. V was clipped by 2 bases and J by 0 bases; unmatched bases: 14. The CDR3 DNA follows: TGTGCCAGCAGTTTAAAAAGGGACAGGGACCTAAGTGGAGCCAAAAACATTCAGTACTTC. Protein: CASSLKRDRDLSGAKNIQYF.

This clonotype was picked up a small number of times. The chain employs TRBV7-2 and TRBJ1-1; TRBD1 is a possible D gene (5 bases). Germline CDR1 is SGHTA and CDR2 is FQGNSA. V shed 5 bases and J shed 1 base, with 20 bases lying between them. The CDR3 sequence is 17 residues long. This CDR3 is CASSPPPRGLTNTEAFF. CDR3 DNA: TGTGCCAGCAGCCCTCCCCCGCGGGGGTTGACGAACACTGAAGCTTTCTTT.

The chain uses TRBV3-1 and TRBJ2-4; D could derive from TRBD1 or TRBD2 (5 bases each). The ends were cut back, 4 bases at V and 6 bases at J, with 13 bases in the middle. Germline assignment: CDR1 LGHDT and CDR2 YNNKEL (reference sequence). The CDR3 contains 14 residues. The CDR3 region has the DNA TGTGCCAGCAGCCGAGTGAGGGGTTCAAACATTCAGTACTTC. Protein: CASSRVRGSNIQYF.

The V gene is TRBV30, the J gene TRBJ1-2, with 11 bases aligning to TRBD1. CDR1 is GTSNPN, CDR2 SVGIG, per germline (reference sequence). V shed 3 bases and J 3 bases; nucleotides not matched to a gene: 3. The CDR3 consists of 14 residues. CDR3 bases: TGTGCCTGGAGACCGGGACAGGGGGACTATGGCTACACCTTC. This codes for CAWRPGQGDYGYTF.

V gene TRBV28 combines with J gene TRBJ2-1; 9 positions agree with TRBD2. Germline loops: CDR1 MDHEN, CDR2 SYDVKM. With V trimmed by 6 bases and J by 4 bases, 10 bases remained unmatched. CDR3 length: 16 residues. This CDR3 reads CASSTLAGRRYNEQFF. CDR3 DNA sequence: TGTGCCAGCAGCACGCTAGCGGGACGACGATACAATGAGCAGTTCTTC.